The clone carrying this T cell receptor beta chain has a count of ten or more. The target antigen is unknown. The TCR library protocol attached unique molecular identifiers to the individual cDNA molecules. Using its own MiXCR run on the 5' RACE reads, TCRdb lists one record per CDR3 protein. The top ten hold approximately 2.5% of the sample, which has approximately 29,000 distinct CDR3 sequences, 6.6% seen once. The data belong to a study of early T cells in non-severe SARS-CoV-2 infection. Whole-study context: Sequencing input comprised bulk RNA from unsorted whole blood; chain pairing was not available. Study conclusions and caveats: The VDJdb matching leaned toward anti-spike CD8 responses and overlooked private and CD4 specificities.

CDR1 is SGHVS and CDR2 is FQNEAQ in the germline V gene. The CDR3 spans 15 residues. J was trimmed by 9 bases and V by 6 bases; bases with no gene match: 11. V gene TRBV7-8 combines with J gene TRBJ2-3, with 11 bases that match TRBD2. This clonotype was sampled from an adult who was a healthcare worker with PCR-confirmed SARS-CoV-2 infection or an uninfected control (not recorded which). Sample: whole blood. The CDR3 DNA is TGTGCCAGCAGTGTCCTAGCGGGAGGTCCGGGGACGCAGTATTTT. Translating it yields CASSVLAGGPGTQYF. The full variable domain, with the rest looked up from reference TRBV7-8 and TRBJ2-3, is GAGVSQSPRYKVAKRGQDVALRCDPISGHVSLFWYQQALGQGPEFLTYFQNEAQLDKSGLPSDRFFAERPEGSVSTLKIQRTQQEDSAVYLCASSVLAGGPGTQYFGPGTRLTVL.